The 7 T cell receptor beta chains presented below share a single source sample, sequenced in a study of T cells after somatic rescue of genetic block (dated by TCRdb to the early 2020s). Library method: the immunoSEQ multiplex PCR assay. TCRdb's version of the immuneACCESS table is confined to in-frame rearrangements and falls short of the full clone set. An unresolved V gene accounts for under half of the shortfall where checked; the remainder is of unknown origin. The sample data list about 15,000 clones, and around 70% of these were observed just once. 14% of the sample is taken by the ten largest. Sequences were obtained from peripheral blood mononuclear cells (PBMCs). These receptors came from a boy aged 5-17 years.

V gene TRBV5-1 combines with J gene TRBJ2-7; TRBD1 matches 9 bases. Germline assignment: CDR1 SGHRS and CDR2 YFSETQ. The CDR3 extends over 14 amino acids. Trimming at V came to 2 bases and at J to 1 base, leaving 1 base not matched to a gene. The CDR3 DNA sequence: TGCGCCAGCAGCTTCGGGACAGGGTCCTACGAGCAGTACTTC. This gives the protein CASSFGTGSYEQYF. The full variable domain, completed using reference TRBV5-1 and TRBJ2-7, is KAGVTQTPRYLIKTRGQQVTLSCSPISGHRSVSWYQQTPGQGLQFLFEYFSETQRNKGNFPGRFSGRQFSNSRSEMNVSTLELGDSALYLCASSFGTGSYEQYFGPGTRLTVT.

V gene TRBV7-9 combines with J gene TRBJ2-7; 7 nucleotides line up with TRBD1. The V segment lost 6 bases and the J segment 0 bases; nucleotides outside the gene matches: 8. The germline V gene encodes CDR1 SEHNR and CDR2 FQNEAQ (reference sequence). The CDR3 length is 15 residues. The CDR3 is CASRIGGTASYEQYF. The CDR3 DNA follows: TGTGCCAGCAGGATAGGTGGGACAGCCTCCTACGAGCAGTACTTC.

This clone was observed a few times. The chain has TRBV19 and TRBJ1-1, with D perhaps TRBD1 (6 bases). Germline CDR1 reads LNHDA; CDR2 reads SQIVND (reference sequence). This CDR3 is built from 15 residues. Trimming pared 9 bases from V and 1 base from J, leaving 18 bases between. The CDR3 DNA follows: TGTGCCAGCTCCAGGGGCAGGACCTCGAACACTGAAGCTTTCTTT. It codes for CASSRGRTSNTEAFF.

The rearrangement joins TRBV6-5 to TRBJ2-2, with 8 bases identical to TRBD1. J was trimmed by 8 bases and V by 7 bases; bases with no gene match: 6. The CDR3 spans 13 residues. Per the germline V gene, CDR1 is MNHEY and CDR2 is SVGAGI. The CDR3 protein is CASNHQGAGELFF. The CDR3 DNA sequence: TGTGCCAGCAACCACCAGGGGGCGGGGGAGCTGTTTTTT.

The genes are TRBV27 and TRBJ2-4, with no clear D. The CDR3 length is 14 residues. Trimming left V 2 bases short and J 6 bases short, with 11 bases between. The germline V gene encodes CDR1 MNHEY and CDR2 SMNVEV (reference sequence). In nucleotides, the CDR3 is TGTGCCAGCAGTTTAGGGGTATGGGCAAACATTCAGTACTTC. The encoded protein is CASSLGVWANIQYF.

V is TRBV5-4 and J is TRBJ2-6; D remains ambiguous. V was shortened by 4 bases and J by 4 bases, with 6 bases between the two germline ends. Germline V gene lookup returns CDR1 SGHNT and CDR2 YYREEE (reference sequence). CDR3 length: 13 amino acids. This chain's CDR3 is CASSGKGANVLTF. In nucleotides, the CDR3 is TGTGCCAGCAGCGGAAAGGGGGCCAACGTCCTGACTTTC.

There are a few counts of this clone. The CDR3 DNA follows: TGTGCCAGCAGCTTAGGACAGGGAGAGACCCAGTACTTC. Its protein is CASSLGQGETQYF. This chain joins TRBV11-3 and TRBJ2-5; 7 nucleotides match TRBD1. Germline V gene lookup returns CDR1 SGHNT and CDR2 YENEEA. The V and J ends lost 1 base and 4 bases, in that order; junction bases with no gene match: 0. The CDR3 consists of 13 residues.